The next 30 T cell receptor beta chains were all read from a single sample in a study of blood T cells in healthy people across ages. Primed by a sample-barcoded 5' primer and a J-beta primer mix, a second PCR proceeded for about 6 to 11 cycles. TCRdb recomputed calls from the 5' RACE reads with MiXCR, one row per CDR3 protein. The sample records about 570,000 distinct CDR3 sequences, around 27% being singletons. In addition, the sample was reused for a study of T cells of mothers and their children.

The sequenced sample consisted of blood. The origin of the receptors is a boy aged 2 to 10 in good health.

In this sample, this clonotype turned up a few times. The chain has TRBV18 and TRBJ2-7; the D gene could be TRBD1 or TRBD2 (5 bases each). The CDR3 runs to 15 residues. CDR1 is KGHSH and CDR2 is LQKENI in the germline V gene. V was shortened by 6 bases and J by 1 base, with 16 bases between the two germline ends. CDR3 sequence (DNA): TGTGCCAGCTCTTTGACGGGGACCCTTTCCTACGAGCAGTACTTC. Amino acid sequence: CASSLTGTLSYEQYF.

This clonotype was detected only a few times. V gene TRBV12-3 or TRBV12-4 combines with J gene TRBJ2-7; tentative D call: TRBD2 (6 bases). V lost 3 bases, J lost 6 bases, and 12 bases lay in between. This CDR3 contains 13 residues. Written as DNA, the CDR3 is TGTGCCAGCAGTTTTCATGGGAGGCTCGAGCAGTACTTC. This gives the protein CASSFHGRLEQYF.

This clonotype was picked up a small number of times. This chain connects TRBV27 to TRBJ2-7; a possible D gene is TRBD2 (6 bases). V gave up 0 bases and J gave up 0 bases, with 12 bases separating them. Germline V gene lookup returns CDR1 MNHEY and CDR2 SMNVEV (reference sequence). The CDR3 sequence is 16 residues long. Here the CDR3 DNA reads TGTGCCAGCAGTTTATCGGCGGGACTGGTCTCCTACGAGCAGTACTTC. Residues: CASSLSAGLVSYEQYF.

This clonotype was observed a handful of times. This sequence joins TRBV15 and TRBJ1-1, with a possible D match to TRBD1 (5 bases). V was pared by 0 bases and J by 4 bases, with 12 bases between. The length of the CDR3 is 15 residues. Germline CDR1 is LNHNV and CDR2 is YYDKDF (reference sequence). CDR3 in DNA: TGTGCCACCAGCAGAGATCGGGGGACGGCCACTGAAGCTTTCTTT. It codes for CATSRDRGTATEAFF.

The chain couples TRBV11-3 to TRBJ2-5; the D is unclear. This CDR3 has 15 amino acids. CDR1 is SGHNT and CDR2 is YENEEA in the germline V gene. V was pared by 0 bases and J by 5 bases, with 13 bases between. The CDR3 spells CASSLDGRLSETQYF. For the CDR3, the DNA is TGTGCCAGCAGCTTAGACGGTAGACTTTCCGAGACCCAGTACTTC.

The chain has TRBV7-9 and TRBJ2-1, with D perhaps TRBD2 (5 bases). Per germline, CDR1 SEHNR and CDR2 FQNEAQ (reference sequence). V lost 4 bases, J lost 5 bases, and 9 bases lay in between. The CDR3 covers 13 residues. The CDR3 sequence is CASSYRTDNEQFF. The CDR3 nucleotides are TGTGCCAGCAGCTATCGGACTGACAATGAGCAGTTCTTC.

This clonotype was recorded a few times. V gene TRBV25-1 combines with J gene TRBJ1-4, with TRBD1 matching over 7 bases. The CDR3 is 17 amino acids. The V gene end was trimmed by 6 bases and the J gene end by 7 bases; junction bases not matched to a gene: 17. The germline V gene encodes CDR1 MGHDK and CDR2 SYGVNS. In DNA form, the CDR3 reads TGTGCCAGCAGCGCACCGGGACAGCCCGCCCTGGCTGAAAAACTGTTTTTT. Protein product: CASSAPGQPALAEKLFF.

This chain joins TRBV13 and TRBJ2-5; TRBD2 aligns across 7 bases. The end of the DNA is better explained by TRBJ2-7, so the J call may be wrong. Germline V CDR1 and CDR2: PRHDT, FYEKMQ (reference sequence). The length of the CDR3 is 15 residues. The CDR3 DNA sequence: TGTGCCAGCAGCTTAATCCCGCGGGAGCCCTACGAGCAGTACTTC. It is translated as CASSLIPREPYEQYF.

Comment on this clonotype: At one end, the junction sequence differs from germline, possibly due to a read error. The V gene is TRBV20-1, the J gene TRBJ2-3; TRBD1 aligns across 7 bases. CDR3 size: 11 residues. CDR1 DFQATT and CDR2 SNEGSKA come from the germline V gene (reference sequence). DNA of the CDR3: TGCAGTGCCCACAGGGGCGATACACAGTATTTT. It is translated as CSAHRGDTQYF.

DNA of the CDR3: TGTGCCAGCAGTTTGGAGGCAGGGCTATTGACAGATACGCAGTATTTT. Translation: CASSLEAGLLTDTQYF. The chain is built from TRBV27 and TRBJ2-3; possibly TRBD1 or TRBD2 for D (5 bases each). The germline CDR1 and CDR2 sequences are MNHEY and SMNVEV (reference sequence). V was pared by 3 bases and J by 3 bases, with 16 bases between. The CDR3 spans 16 residues.

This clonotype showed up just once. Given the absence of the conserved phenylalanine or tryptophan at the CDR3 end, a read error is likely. CDR3 nucleotide sequence: TGCGCCAGCAGCTTGGAATTGGGAGGGGAGACCCAGTACTGC. Translation: CASSLELGGETQYC. V and J are TRBV5-1 and TRBJ2-5; 7 bases are shared with TRBD2. Germline-derived CDR1 and CDR2 are SGHRS and YFSETQ. The CDR3 consists of 14 residues. The J segment lost 5 bases and the V segment lost 0 bases, leaving 4 bases of the junction unmatched.

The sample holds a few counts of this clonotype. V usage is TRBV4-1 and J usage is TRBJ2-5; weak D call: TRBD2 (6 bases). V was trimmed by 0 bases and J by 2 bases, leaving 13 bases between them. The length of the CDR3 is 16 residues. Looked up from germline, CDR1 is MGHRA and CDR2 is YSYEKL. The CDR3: CASSQDRGSGQETQYF. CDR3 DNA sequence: TGCGCCAGCAGCCAAGATCGGGGGAGCGGGCAAGAGACCCAGTACTTC.

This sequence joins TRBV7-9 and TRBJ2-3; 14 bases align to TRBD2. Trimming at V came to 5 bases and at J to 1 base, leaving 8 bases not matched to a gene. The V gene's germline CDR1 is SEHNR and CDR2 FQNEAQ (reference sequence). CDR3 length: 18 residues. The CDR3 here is CASSPLPGLAGGTDTQYF. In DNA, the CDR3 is TGTGCCAGCAGCCCCCTTCCGGGACTAGCGGGGGGCACAGATACGCAGTATTTT. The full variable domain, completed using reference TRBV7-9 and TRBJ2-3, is DTGVSQNPRHKITKRGQNVTFRCDPISEHNRLYWYRQTLGQGPEFLTYFQNEAQLEKSRLLSDRFSAERPKGSFSTLEIQRTEQGDSAMYLCASSPLPGLAGGTDTQYFGPGTRLTVL.

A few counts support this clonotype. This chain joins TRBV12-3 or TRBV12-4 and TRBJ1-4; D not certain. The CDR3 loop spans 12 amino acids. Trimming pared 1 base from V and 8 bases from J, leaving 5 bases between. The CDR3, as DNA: TGTGCCAGCAGTTTAGTAAAGGAAAAACTGTTTTTT. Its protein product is CASSLVKEKLFF.

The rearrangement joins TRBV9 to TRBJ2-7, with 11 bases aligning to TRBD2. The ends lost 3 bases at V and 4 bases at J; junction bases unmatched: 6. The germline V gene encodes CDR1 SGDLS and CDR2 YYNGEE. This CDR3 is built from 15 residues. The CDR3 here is CASSGTSGGGYEQYF. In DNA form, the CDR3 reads TGTGCCAGCAGCGGAACTAGCGGGGGTGGATACGAGCAGTACTTC.

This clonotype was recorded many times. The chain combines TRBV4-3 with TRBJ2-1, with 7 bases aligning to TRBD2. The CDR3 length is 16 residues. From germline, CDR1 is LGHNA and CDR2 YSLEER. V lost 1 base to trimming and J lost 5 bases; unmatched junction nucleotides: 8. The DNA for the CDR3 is TGCGCCAGCAGCCAAGTTCGGCCTAGCGGTAACAATGAGCAGTTCTTC. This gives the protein CASSQVRPSGNNEQFF.

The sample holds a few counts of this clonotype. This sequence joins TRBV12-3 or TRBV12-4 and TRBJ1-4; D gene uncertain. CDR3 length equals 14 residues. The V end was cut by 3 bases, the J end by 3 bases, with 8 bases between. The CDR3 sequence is CASSFAQSNEKLFF. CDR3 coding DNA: TGTGCCAGCAGTTTTGCACAGTCTAATGAAAAACTGTTTTTT.

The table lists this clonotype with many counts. CDR3 sequence reads: CATSRDRGGANNEQFF. Here the CDR3 DNA reads TGTGCCACCAGCAGAGATAGGGGGGGGGCAAACAATGAGCAGTTCTTC. The rearrangement uses TRBV15 and TRBJ2-1; possibly TRBD2 for D (7 bases). CDR1 is LNHNV, CDR2 YYDKDF, per germline (reference sequence). The CDR3 extends over 16 amino acids. V lost 0 bases and J 5 bases, leaving 14 bases between the germline ends.

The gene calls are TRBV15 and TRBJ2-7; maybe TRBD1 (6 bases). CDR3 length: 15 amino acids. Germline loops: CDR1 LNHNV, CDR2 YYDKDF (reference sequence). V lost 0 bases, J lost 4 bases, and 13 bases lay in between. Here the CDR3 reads CATSREPLQGYEQYF. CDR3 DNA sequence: TGTGCCACCAGCAGAGAGCCTTTACAGGGTTACGAGCAGTACTTC.

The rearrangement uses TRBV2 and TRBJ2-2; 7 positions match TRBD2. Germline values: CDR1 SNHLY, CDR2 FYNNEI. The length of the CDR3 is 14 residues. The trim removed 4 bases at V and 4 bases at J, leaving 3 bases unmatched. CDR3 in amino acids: CASSVAGGTGELFF. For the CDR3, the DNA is TGTGCCAGCAGTGTAGCGGGCGGCACCGGGGAGCTGTTTTTT.

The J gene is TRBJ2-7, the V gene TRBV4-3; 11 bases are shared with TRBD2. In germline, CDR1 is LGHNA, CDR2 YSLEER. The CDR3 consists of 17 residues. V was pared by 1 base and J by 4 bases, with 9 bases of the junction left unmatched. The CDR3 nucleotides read TGCGCCAGCAGCCAAGTTATATCTAGCGGGGGGCATTACGAGCAGTACTTC. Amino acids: CASSQVISSGGHYEQYF.

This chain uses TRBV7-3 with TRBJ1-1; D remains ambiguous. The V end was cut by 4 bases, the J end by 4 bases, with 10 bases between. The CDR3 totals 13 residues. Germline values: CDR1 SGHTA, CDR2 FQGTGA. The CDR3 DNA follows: TGTGCCAGCAGCTGGGCTGTCGGCACTGAAGCTTTCTTT. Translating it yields CASSWAVGTEAFF.

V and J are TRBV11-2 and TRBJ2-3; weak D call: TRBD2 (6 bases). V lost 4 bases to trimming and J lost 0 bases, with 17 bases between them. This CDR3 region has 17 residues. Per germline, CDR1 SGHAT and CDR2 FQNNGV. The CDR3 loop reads CASSSSWWGTSTDTQYF. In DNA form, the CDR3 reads TGTGCCAGCAGCTCAAGTTGGTGGGGGACTAGCACAGATACGCAGTATTTT.

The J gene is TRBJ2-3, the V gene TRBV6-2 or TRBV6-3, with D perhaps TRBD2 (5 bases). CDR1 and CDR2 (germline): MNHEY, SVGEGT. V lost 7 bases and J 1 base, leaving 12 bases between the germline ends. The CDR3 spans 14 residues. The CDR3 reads CASNWTPGTDTQYF. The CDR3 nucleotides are TGTGCCAGCAACTGGACTCCAGGCACAGATACGCAGTATTTT.

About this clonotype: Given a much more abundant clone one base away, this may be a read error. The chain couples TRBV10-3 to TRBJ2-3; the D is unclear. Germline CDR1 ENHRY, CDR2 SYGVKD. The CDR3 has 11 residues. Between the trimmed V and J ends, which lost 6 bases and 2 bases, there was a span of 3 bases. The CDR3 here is CAISYTDTQYF. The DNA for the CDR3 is TGTGCCATCAGCTACACAGATACGCAGTATTTT.

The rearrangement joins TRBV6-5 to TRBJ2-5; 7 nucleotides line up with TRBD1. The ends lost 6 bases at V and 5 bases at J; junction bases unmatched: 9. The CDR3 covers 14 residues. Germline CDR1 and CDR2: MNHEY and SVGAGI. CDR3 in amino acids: CASSPEGGAETQYF. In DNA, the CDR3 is TGTGCCAGCAGCCCCGAAGGGGGCGCGGAGACCCAGTACTTC.

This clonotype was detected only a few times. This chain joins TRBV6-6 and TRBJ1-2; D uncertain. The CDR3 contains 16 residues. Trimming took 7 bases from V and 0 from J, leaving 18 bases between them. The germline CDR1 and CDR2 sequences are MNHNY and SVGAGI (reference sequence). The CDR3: CASTRHAATTNYGYTF. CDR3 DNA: TGTGCCAGCACTAGACACGCGGCGACGACTAACTATGGCTACACCTTC.

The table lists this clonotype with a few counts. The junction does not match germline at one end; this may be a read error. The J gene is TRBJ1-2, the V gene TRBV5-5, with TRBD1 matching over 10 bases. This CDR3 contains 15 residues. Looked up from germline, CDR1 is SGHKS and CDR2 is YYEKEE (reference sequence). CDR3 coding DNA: TGTGCCAGCAACTTGACCCCCGGGACAGGGGCTGGCTACACCTTC. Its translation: CASNLTPGTGAGYTF.

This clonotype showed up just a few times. CDR3 nucleotides: TGTGCCACCAGTGATGGGGCGAGGGGCTACACCTTC. Translated, it gives CATSDGARGYTF. This sequence joins TRBV24-1 and TRBJ1-2, with D maybe TRBD1 (5 bases). The length of the CDR3 is 12 residues. Trimming left V 3 bases short and J 8 bases short, with 9 bases between. Germline lookup yields CDR1 KGHDR and CDR2 SFDVKD.

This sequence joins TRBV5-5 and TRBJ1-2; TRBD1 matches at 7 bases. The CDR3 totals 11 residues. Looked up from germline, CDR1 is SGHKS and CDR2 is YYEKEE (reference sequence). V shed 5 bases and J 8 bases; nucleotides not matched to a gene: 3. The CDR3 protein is CASRRDSGYTF. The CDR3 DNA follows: TGTGCCAGCAGGCGGGACAGCGGCTACACCTTC. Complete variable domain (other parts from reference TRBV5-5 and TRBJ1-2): DAGVTQSPTHLIKTRGQQVTLRCSPISGHKSVSWYQQVLGQGPQFIFQYYEKEERGRGNFPDRFSARQFPNYSSELNVNALLLGDSALYLCASRRDSGYTFGSGTRLTVV.